This T cell receptor (beta chain) was retrieved from a study of brain T cells in children with intractable seizures. The sequenced cases were selected for having the highest brain T cell transcript signatures. Profiling relied on immunoSEQ multiplex PCR, and the TCRdb table lists in-frame clones only, not all of them. The table has roughly 80,000 clones, about 90% seen once; the top ten hold approximately 24%. Trimming shortened V by 3 bases and J by 8 bases, and 14 bases separated the two germline ends. Per germline, CDR1 DFQATT and CDR2 SNEGSKA (reference sequence). The CDR3 spans 13 residues. The source was peripheral blood, collected at surgery. V usage is TRBV20-1 and J usage is TRBJ2-1; D remains unclear. This sequence originates from a girl aged 2 to 10 with Rasmussen encephalitis and intractable seizures. CDR3 sequence: CSASWPASYEQFF. The CDR3 bases are TGCAGTGCTAGTTGGCCCGCAAGCTATGAGCAGTTCTTC.